The rows below give T cell receptor beta chains drawn from one sample of a study of shared clonotypes between healthy human individuals. The table came from immunoSEQ multiplex PCR; TCRdb's copy has only in-frame clones and leaves some out. The sample holds 2 million to 2.5 million clones, 95% seen once. Sequenced sample: naive CD4+ T cells sorted from blood. The receptors stem from a man between 18 and 29 years old in good health. The CDR3 runs from the conserved cysteine through the conserved F or W. A D gene is named only where the DNA matches it firmly.

V gene: TRBV2
D gene: TRBD2
J gene: TRBJ2-2
CDR3 DNA: TGTGCCAGCAGGCTAGCGGGAGTCAGGACCGGGGAGCTGTTTTTT
CDR3 protein: CASRLAGVRTGELFF

V gene: TRBV30
D gene: TRBD1
J gene: TRBJ1-4
CDR3 DNA: TGTGCCTGGACCTCCCGTCGACAGGGTGCTAATGAAAAACTGTTTTTT
CDR3 protein: CAWTSRRQGANEKLFF

V gene: TRBV20-1
D gene: TRBD1
J gene: TRBJ2-1
CDR3 DNA: TGCAGTGCTAGCGGGGACAGGCAGTTCTTC
CDR3 protein: CSASGDRQFF

V gene: TRBV27
D gene: TRBD2
J gene: TRBJ2-1
CDR3 DNA: TGTGCCAGCTGCTCTAGCGGGATTTACAATGAGCAGTTCTTC
CDR3 protein: CASCSSGIYNEQFF

V gene: TRBV5-1
D gene: .
J gene: TRBJ2-3
CDR3 DNA: TGCGCCAGCAGCTTGCCGCGACTAGATGGCACAGATACGCAGTATTTT
CDR3 protein: CASSLPRLDGTDTQYF

V gene: TRBV11-2
D gene: TRBD2
J gene: TRBJ2-7
CDR3 DNA: TGTGCCAGCAGGGGACTAGCGGGAGCCTCCTACGAGCAGTACTTC
CDR3 protein: CASRGLAGASYEQYF

V gene: TRBV6-1
D gene: .
J gene: TRBJ1-5
CDR3 DNA: TGTGCCAGCAGTGACCGGAGAGGGAACCAGGGCAATCAGCCCCAGCATTTT
CDR3 protein: CASSDRRGNQGNQPQHF

V gene: TRBV5-1
D gene: TRBD1
J gene: TRBJ1-4
CDR3 DNA: TGCGCCAGCAGCTTGGTGGGACAGAATGAAAAACTGTTTTTT
CDR3 protein: CASSLVGQNEKLFF

V gene: TRBV19
D gene: TRBD1
J gene: TRBJ2-7
CDR3 DNA: TGTGCCAGTCATCCAGGGAGACAGGGACCCTACGAGCAGTACTTC
CDR3 protein: CASHPGRQGPYEQYF

V gene: TRBV7-2
D gene: .
J gene: TRBJ2-7
CDR3 DNA: TGTGCCAGCAGCTCCATGGACCCTCCCTACGAGCAGTACTTC
CDR3 protein: CASSSMDPPYEQYF

V gene: TRBV6-6
D gene: .
J gene: TRBJ2-3
CDR3 DNA: TGTGCCAGCGTCGGGTCTAGCACAGATACGCAGTATTTT
CDR3 protein: CASVGSSTDTQYF

V gene: TRBV18
D gene: .
J gene: TRBJ2-2
CDR3 DNA: TGTGCCAGCTCACCTAACAGGGCAACCGGGGAGCTGTTTTTT
CDR3 protein: CASSPNRATGELFF

V gene: TRBV5-6
D gene: .
J gene: TRBJ2-5
CDR3 DNA: TGTGCCAGCAGCCATCAATCCCAAGAGACCCAGTACTTC
CDR3 protein: CASSHQSQETQYF

V gene: TRBV30
D gene: TRBD2
J gene: TRBJ2-2
CDR3 DNA: TGTGCCTGGACGGGAGGGACTAGCGGGAGGAAAGGCACCGGGGAGCTGTTTTTT
CDR3 protein: CAWTGGTSGRKGTGELFF

V gene: TRBV28
D gene: TRBD1
J gene: TRBJ1-5
CDR3 DNA: TGTGCCAGCAGTTTACCCGGGACAGGGACTCTTGGCAATCAGCCCCAGCATTTT
CDR3 protein: CASSLPGTGTLGNQPQHF

V gene: TRBV2
D gene: TRBD2
J gene: TRBJ2-1
CDR3 DNA: TGTGCCAGCACTCGCGGGGGGTTAGAGCAGTTCTTC
CDR3 protein: CASTRGGLEQFF